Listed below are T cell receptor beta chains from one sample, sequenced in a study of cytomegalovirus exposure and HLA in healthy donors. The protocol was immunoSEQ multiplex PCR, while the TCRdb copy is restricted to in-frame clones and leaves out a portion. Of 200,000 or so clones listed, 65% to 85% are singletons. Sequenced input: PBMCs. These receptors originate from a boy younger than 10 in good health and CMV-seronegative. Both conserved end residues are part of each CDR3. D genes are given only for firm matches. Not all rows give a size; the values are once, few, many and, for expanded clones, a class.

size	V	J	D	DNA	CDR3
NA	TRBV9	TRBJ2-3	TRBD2	TGTGCCAGCAGCGGTAGCGGGGGATCAGATACGCAGTATTTT	CASSGSGGSDTQYF
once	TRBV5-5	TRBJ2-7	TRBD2	TGTGCCAGCAGCTTCCACCATAGCGGGGGGCGAACCTACGAGCAGTACTTC	CASSFHHSGGRTYEQYF
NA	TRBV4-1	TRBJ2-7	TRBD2	TGCGCCAGCAGCCAAGTTCCCGGGGGGAGCTCCTACGAGCAGTACTTC	CASSQVPGGSSYEQYF
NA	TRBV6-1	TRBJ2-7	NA	TGTGCCAGCACCAGGGCCCCATACGAGCAGTACTTC	CASTRAPYEQYF
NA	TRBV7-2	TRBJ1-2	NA	TGTGCCAGCAGCTTAGGGCAGGGGATAGCTAACTATGGCTACACCTTC	CASSLGQGIANYGYTF
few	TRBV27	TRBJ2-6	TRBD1	TGTGCCAGCAGTCCCCGGACAGGGGGCTTTGGGGCCAACGTCCTGACTTTC	CASSPRTGGFGANVLTF
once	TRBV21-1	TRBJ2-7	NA	TGTGCCAGCAGCAGACAGGATGGGTGGGGCCTCTACGAGCAGTACTTC	CASSRQDGWGLYEQYF
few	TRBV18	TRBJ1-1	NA	TGTGCCAGCTCACCCACAATGAACACTGAAGCTTTCTTT	CASSPTMNTEAFF
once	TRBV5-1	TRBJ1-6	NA	TGCGCCAGCAGAATTAACACGCTGTATAATTCACCCCTCCACTTT	CASRINTLYNSPLHF
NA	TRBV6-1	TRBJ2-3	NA	TGTGCCAGCAGGAAGCTACCAGGGCCAGATACGCAGTATTTT	CASRKLPGPDTQYF
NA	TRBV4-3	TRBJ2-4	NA	TGCGCCAGCAGCCAAGTAAGGAGGGGCAATTCCAAAAACATTCAGTACTTC	CASSQVRRGNSKNIQYF
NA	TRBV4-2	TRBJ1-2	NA	TGTGCCAGCAGCCAATCCAACTTTTATGGCTACACCTTC	CASSQSNFYGYTF
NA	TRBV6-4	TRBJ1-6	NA	TGTGCCAGCAGTAAGACTTTCGATTCACCCCTCCACTTT	CASSKTFDSPLHF
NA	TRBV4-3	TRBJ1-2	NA	TGCGCCAGCAGCCAAGGGGGCAGGGCAATTGATGGCTACACCTTC	CASSQGGRAIDGYTF
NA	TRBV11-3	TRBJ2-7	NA	TGTGCCAGCAGAGAAAGGGGGTATTTTGACTACGAGCAGTACTTC	CASRERGYFDYEQYF
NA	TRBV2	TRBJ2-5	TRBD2	TGTGCCAGCAGTGGGCGGGGGGGATCAGAGACCCAGTACTTC	CASSGRGGSETQYF
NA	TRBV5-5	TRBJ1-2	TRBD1	TGTGCCAGCAGCTTGGGGGAAGTTGACAGGGGGTATGGCTACACCTTC	CASSLGEVDRGYGYTF
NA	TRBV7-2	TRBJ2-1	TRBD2	TGTGCCAGCAGCCTAACTAGCGGGGGTCACAATGAGCAGTTCTTC	CASSLTSGGHNEQFF
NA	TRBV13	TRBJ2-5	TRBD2	TGTGCCAGCAGCTTAGACCCTAGCGGGCAAGAGACCCAGTACTTC	CASSLDPSGQETQYF
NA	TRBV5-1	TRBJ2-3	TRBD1	TGCGCCAGCAGCATCACAGGGGGATCAGATACGCAGTATTTT	CASSITGGSDTQYF
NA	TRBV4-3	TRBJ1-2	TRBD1	TGCGCCAGCAGCCAAGTTGAGGCAGGGGGCTATGGCTACACCTTC	CASSQVEAGGYGYTF
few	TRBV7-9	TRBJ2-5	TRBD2	TGTGCCAGCAGCTCCGGGCTTGCCGGGACTAGAGGGGGGCAAGAGACCCAGTACTTC	CASSSGLAGTRGGQETQYF
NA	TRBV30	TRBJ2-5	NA	TGTGCCTGGAGTCCGGGGGAGACCCAGTACTTC	CAWSPGETQYF
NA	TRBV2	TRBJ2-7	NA	TGTGCCAGCAGTGCCGACAGGTACTCCTACGAGCAGTACTTC	CASSADRYSYEQYF
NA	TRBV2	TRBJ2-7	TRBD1	TGTGCCAGCAGTTTCTCGACTGGGACAGCCTACGAGCAGTACTTC	CASSFSTGTAYEQYF
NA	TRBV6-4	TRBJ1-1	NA	TGTGCCAGCAGCAGGGCCCTGAACACTGAAGCTTTCTTT	CASSRALNTEAFF
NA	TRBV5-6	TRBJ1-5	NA	TGTGCCAGCAGCTTGTTCCTCGGGGGCAATCAGCCCCAGCATTTT	CASSLFLGGNQPQHF